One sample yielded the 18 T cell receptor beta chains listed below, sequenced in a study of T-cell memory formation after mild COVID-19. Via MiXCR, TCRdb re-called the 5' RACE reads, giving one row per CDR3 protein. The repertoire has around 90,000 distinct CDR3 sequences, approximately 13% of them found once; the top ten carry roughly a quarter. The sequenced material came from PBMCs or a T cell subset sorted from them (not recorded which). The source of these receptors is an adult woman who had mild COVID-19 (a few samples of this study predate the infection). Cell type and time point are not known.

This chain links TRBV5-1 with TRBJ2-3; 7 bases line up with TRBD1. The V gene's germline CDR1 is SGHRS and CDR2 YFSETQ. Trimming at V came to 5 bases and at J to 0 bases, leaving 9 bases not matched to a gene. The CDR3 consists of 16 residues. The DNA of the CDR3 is TGCGCCAGCAGAAATGACAGGGCACTAAGCACAGATACGCAGTATTTT. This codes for CASRNDRALSTDTQYF.

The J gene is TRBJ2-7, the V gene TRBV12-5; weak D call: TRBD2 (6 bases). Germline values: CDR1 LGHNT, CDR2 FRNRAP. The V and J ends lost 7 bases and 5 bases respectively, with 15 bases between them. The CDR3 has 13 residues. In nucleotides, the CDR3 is TGTGCTAGTGTCAGGATCGGGGGACACGAGCAGTACTTC. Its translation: CASVRIGGHEQYF.

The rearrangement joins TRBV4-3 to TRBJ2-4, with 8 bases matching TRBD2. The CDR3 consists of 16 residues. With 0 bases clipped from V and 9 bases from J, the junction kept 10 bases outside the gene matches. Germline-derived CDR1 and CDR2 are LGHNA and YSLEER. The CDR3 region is CASSQDFGGVRGIQYF. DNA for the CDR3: TGCGCCAGCAGCCAAGATTTCGGGGGGGTCCGGGGCATTCAGTACTTC.

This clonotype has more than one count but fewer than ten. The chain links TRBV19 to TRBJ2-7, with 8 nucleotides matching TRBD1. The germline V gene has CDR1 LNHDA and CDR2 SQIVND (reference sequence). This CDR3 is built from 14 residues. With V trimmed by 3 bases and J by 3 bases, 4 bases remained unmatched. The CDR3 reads CASSIGTGDYEQYF. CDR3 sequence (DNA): TGTGCCAGTAGTATTGGGACAGGTGACTACGAGCAGTACTTC.

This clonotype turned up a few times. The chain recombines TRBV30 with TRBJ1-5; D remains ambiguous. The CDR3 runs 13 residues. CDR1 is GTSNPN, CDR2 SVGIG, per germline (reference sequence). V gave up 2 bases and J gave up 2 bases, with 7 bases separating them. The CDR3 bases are TGTGCCTGGAGTTCGTGGGGCAATCAGCCCCAGCATTTT. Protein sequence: CAWSSWGNQPQHF. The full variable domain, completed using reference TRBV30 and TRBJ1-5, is SQTIHQWPATLVQPVGSPLSLECTVEGTSNPNLYWYRQAAGRGLQLLFYSVGIGQISSEVPQNLSASRPQDRQFILSSKKLLLSDSGFYLCAWSSWGNQPQHFGDGTRLSIL.

The CDR3 region is CASSQEVEGTGANVLTF. In DNA form, the CDR3 reads TGCGCCAGCAGCCAAGAAGTTGAGGGGACCGGGGCCAACGTCCTGACTTTC. The chain joins TRBV4-3 to TRBJ2-6, with D possibly called TRBD1 or TRBD2 (5 bases each). The germline V gene encodes CDR1 LGHNA and CDR2 YSLEER. Trimming removed 0 bases from V and 4 bases from J, with 13 bases in between. The length of the CDR3 is 17 residues.

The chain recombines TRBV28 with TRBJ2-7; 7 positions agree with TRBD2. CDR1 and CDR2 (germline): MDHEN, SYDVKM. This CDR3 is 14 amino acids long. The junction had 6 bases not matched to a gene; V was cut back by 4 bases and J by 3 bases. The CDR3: CASSSGTIHYEQYF. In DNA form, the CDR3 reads TGTGCCAGCAGTTCCGGGACTATTCACTACGAGCAGTACTTC.

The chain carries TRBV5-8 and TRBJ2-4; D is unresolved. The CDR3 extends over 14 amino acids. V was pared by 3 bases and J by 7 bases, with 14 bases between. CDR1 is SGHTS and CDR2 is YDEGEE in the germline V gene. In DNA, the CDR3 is TGTGCCAGCAGCTATAGGACCTTGGGCAACATTCAGTACTTC. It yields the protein CASSYRTLGNIQYF.

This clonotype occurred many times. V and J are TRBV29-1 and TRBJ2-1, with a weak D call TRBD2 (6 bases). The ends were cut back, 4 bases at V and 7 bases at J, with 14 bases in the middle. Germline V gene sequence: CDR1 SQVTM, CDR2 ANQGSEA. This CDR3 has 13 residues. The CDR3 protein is CSVVLLGGNEQFF. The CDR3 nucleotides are TGCAGCGTTGTCCTCCTCGGGGGAAATGAGCAGTTCTTC.

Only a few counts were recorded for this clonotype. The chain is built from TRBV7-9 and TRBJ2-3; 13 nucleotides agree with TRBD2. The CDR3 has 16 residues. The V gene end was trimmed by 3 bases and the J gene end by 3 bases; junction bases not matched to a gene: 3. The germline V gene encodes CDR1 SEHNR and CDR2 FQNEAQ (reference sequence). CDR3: CASSFGLAGVTDTQYF. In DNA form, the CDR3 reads TGTGCCAGCAGCTTCGGACTAGCGGGAGTTACAGATACGCAGTATTTT.

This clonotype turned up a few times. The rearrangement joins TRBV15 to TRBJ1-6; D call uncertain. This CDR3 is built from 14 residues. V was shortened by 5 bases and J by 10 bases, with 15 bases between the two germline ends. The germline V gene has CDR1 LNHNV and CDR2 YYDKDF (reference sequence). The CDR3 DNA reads TGTGCCACCAGCCTAGAGATAAGTGCCTCACCCCTCCACTTT. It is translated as CATSLEISASPLHF.

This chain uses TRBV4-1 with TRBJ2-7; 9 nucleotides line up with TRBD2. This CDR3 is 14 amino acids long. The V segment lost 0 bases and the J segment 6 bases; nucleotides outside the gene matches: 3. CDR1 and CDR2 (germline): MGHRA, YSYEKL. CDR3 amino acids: CASSQEGLASEQYF. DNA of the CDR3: TGCGCCAGCAGCCAAGAGGGACTAGCAAGCGAGCAGTACTTC.

Here the CDR3 reads CASSPDGQGNTEAFF. In DNA form, the CDR3 reads TGTGCCAGCAGCCCAGACGGACAGGGAAACACTGAAGCTTTCTTT. The chain has TRBV7-9 and TRBJ1-1; TRBD1 matches at 8 bases. Germline V gene sequence: CDR1 SEHNR, CDR2 FQNEAQ (reference sequence). V was pared by 5 bases and J by 2 bases, with 7 bases of the junction left unmatched. The CDR3 totals 15 residues.

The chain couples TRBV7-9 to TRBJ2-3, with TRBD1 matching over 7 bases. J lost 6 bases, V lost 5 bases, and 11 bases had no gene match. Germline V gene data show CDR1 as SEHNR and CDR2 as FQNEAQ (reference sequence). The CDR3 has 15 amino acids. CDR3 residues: CASSELQGLWDTQYF. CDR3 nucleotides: TGTGCCAGCAGCGAATTACAGGGGTTATGGGATACGCAGTATTTT.

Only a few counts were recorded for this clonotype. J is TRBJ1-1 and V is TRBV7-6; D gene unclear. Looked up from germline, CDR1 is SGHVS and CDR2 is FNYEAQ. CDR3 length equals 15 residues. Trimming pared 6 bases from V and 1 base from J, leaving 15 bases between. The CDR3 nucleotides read TGTGCCAGCAGTCCCATCTTGGGAAGGAACACTGAAGCTTTCTTT. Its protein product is CASSPILGRNTEAFF.

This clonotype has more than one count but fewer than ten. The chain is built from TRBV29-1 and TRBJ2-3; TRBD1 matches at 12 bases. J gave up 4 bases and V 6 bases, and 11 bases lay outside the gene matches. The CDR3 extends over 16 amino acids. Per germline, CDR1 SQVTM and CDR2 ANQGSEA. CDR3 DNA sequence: TGCAGCGTAGAACCGGGACAGGGGGCCGGGGCAGATACGCAGTATTTT. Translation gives CSVEPGQGAGADTQYF.

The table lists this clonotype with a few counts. The CDR3 loop reads CSVEGDGPYEQYF. For the CDR3, the DNA is TGCAGCGTTGAGGGGGACGGGCCCTACGAGCAGTACTTC. The chain has TRBV29-1 and TRBJ2-7; either TRBD1 or TRBD2 may supply D (5 bases each). V shed 3 bases and J shed 2 bases, with 11 bases lying between them. The CDR3 is made up of 13 amino acids. Germline CDR1 is SQVTM and CDR2 is ANQGSEA.

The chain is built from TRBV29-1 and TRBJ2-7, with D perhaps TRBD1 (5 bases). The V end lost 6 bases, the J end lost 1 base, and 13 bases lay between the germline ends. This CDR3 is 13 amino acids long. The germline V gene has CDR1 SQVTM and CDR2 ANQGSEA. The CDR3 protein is CSVTTEDSYEQYF. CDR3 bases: TGCAGCGTAACGACAGAGGATTCCTACGAGCAGTACTTC.